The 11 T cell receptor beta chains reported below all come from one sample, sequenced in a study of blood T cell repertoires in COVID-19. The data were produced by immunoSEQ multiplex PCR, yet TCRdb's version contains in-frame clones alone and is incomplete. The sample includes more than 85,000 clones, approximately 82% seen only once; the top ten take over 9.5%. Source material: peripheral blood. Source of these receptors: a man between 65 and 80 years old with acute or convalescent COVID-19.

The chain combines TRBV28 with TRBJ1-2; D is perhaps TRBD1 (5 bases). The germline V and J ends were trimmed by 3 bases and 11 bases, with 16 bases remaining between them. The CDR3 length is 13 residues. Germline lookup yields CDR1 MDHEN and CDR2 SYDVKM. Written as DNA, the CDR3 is TGTGCCAGCAGTTTGGGGCAGCCCGTAGGGTACACCTTC. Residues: CASSLGQPVGYTF.

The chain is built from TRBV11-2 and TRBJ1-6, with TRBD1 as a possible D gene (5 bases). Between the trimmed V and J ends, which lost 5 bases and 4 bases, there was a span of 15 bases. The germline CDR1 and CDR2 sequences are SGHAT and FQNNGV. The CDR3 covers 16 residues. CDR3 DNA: TGTGCCAGCAGCCCCCAGCAGGGAGGGTATAATTCACCCCTCCACTTT. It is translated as CASSPQQGGYNSPLHF.

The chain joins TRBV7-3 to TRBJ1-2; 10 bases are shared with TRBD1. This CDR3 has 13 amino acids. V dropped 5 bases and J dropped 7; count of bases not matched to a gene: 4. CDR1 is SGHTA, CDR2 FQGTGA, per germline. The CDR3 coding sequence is TGTGCCAGCAGCCAGGGACAGGGGACTGGCTACACCTTC. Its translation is CASSQGQGTGYTF.

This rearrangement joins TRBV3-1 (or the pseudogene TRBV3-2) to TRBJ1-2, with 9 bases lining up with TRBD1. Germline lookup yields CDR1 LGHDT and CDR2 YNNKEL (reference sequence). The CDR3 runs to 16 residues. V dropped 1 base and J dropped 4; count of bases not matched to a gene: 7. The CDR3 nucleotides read TGTGCCAGCAGCCAAGGGGCGGGACAGGGAACCTATGGCTACACCTTC. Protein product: CASSQGAGQGTYGYTF.

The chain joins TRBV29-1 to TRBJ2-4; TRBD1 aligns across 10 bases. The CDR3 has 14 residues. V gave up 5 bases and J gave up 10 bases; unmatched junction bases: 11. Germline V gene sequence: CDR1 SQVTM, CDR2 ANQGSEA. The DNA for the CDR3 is TGCAGCGTTCGTGAGACAGGGGGCGGAATAATTCAGTACTTC. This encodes CSVRETGGGIIQYF.

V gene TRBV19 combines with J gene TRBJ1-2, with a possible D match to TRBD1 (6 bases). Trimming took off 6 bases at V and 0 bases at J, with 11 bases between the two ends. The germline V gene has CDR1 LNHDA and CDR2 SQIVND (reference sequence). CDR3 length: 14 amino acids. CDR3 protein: CASSRNRANYGYTF. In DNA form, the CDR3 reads TGTGCCAGTAGCCGTAACAGGGCTAACTATGGCTACACCTTC.

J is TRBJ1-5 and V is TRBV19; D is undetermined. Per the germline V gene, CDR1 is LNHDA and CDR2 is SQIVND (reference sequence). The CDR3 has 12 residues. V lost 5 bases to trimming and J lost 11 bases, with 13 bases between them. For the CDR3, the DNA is TGTGCCAGTAGTTTAGGGTCGGGTGCCCAGCATTTT. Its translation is CASSLGSGAQHF.

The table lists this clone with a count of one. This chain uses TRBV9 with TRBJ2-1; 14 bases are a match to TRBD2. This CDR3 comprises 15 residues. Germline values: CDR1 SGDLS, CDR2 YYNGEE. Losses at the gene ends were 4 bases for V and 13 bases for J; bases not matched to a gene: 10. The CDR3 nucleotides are TGTGCCAGCAGCACCTCAGATGGGACTAGCGGGAGCCAGTTCTTC. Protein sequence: CASSTSDGTSGSQFF.

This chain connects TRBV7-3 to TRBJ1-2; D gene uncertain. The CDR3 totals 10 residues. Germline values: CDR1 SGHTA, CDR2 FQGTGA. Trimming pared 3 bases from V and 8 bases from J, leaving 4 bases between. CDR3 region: CASSFQGYTF. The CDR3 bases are TGTGCCAGCAGCTTCCAGGGCTACACCTTC.

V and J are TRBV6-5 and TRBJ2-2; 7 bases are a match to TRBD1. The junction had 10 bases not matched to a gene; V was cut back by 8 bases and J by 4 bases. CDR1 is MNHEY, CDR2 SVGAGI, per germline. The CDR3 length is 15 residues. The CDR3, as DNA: TGTGCCAGCGCTAGACAGGGAATTATCACCGGGGAGCTGTTTTTT. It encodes CASARQGIITGELFF.

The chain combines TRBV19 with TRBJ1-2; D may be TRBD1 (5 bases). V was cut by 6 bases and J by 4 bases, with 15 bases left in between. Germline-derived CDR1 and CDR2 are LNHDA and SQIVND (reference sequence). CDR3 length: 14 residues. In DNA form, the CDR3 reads TGTGCCAGTAGCCTCGCGGGGGACTCCTATGGCTACACCTTC. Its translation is CASSLAGDSYGYTF.